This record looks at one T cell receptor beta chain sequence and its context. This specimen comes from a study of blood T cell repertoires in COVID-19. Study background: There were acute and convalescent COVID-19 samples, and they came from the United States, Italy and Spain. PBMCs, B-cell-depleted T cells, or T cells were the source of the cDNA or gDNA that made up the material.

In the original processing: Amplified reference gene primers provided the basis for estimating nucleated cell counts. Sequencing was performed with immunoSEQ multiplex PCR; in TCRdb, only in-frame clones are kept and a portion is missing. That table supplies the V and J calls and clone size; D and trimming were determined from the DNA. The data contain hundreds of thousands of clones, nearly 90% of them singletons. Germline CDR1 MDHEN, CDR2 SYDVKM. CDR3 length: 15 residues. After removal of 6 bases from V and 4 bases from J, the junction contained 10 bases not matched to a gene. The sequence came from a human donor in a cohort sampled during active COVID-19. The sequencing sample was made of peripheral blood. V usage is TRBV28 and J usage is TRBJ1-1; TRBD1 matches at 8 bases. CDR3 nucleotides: TGTGCCAGCAGCCCCGGTGGGACAGGTATCACTGAAGCTTTCTTT. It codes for CASSPGGTGITEAFF.